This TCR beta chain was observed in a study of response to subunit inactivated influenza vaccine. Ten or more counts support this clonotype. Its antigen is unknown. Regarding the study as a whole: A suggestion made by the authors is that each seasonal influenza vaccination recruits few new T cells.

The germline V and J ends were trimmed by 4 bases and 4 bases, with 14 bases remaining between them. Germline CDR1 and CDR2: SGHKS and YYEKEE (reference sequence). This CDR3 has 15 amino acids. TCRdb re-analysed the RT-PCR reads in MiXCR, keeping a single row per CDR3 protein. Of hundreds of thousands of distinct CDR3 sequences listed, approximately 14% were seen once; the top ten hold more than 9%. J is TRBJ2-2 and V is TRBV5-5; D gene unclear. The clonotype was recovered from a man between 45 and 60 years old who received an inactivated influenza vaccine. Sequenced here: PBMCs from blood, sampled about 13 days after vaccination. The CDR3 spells CASSPVRVSTGELFF. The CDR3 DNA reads TGTGCCAGCAGCCCTGTTAGAGTTTCCACCGGGGAGCTGTTTTTT.